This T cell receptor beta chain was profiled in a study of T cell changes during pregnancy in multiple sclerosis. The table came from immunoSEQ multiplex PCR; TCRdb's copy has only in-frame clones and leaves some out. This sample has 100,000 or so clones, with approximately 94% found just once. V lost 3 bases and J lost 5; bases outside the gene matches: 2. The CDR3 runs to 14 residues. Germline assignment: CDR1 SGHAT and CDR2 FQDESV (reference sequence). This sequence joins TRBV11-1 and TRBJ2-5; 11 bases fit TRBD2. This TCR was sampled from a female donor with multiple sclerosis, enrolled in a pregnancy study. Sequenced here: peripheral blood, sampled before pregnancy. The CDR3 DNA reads TGTGCCAGCAGCTTCACTAGCGGGAGCGAGACCCAGTACTTC. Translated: CASSFTSGSETQYF.